This T cell receptor beta chain comes out of a study of cytomegalovirus exposure and HLA in healthy donors. Researchers ran the PCR with 60 Vbeta and 13 Jbeta primers. Data came from immunoSEQ multiplex PCR; TCRdb stores just in-frame clones and leaves some out. The table records approximately 140,000 clones, roughly 80% of them present only once. Germline-derived CDR1 and CDR2 are SEHNR and FQNEAQ (reference sequence). The V gene lost 8 bases and the J gene lost 0 bases, with 14 bases spanning the gap. This CDR3 has 15 amino acids. Sequences were obtained from PBMCs. This clonotype originated in a man in his forties in good health and CMV-seropositive. The V call is TRBV7-9, the J call TRBJ2-4, with no clear D. The CDR3, as DNA: TGTGCCAGCGGCATCGAGGAACTAGCCAAAAACATTCAGTACTTC. Translating it yields CASGIEELAKNIQYF.